This passage covers 20 T cell receptor beta chains from one sample sequenced in a study of control samples from healthy donors and cancer patients. Assay used: immunoSEQ multiplex PCR; TCRdb lists only in-frame clones, some missing. The table shows 170,000 or so clones, with roughly 94% occurring only once. Sequenced material: blood. All receptors derive from a woman aged 18-35 years in good health.

The V call is TRBV19, the J call TRBJ2-1, with D possibly TRBD2 on 6 matching bases. The CDR3 runs 16 residues. V was cut by 4 bases and J by 4 bases, with 17 bases left in between. Looked up from germline, CDR1 is LNHDA and CDR2 is SQIVND (reference sequence). The CDR3: CASSTAGTPLYNEQFF. The DNA of the CDR3 is TGTGCCAGTAGTACTGCCGGGACTCCTTTGTACAATGAGCAGTTCTTC.

The V call is TRBV28, the J call TRBJ1-2, with 7 positions matching TRBD1. Germline values: CDR1 MDHEN, CDR2 SYDVKM. The CDR3 sequence is 14 residues long. The junction had 8 bases not matched to a gene; V was cut back by 6 bases and J by 4 bases. The CDR3: CASSVGTVSYGYTF. The CDR3 DNA is TGTGCCAGCAGCGTCGGGACAGTTTCCTATGGCTACACCTTC.

This sequence joins TRBV4-3 and TRBJ2-3, with 9 bases that match TRBD2. V shed 1 base and J 4 bases; nucleotides not matched to a gene: 9. The CDR3 length is 17 residues. The germline gives CDR1 LGHNA, CDR2 YSLEER. CDR3 bases: TGCGCCAGCAGCCAAGTAGGAGTAGCGGGAGTAGCAGATACGCAGTATTTT. It encodes CASSQVGVAGVADTQYF.

The J gene is TRBJ2-6, the V gene TRBV7-8, with 9 positions matching TRBD1. The junction had 11 bases not matched to a gene; V was cut back by 11 bases and J by 0 bases. Germline V lookup: CDR1 SGHVS, CDR2 FQNEAQ. The CDR3 contains 17 residues. The CDR3 DNA follows: TGTGCCTCCTCCGCCGGGACAGGGCTCTCTGGGGCCAACGTCCTGACTTTC. This encodes CASSAGTGLSGANVLTF.

To note about this clone: One junction end disagrees with the germline gene, perhaps due to a read error. The chain has TRBV7-7 and TRBJ2-7, with 8 bases aligning to TRBD1. CDR3 length: 15 amino acids. The V gene's germline CDR1 is SSHAT and CDR2 FNYEAQ (reference sequence). Here the CDR3 reads CASSLGQGAFYEQYF. The CDR3, as DNA: TGTGCTAGCAGCTTAGGCCAGGGGGCTTTCTACGAGCAGTACTTC.

The V gene is TRBV4-1, the J gene TRBJ1-1; no firm D call. Germline lookup yields CDR1 MGHRA and CDR2 YSYEKL. Trimming stripped 0 bases from V and 5 bases from J, with 13 bases between. The CDR3 is 15 residues long. This chain's CDR3 is CASSQEDGSGTEAFF. DNA of the CDR3: TGCGCCAGCAGCCAAGAGGACGGCTCGGGGACTGAAGCTTTCTTT.

This chain uses TRBV2 with TRBJ1-2; 10 positions match TRBD1. The CDR3 has 17 residues. Germline V gives CDR1 SNHLY, CDR2 FYNNEI. V lost 6 bases, J lost 6 bases, and 16 bases stayed unmatched. DNA of the CDR3: TGTGCCAGCAGACAGTCCCGGGACAGGGGAATTGGGCATGGCTACACCTTC. It codes for CASRQSRDRGIGHGYTF.

The chain joins TRBV5-6 to TRBJ1-2, with 8 bases identical to TRBD1. Germline CDR1 SGHDT, CDR2 YYEEEE. With 1 base clipped from V and 8 bases from J, the junction kept 7 bases outside the gene matches. This CDR3 is built from 14 residues. CDR3 loop: CASSLYDRGSGYTF. In DNA, the CDR3 is TGTGCCAGCAGCTTGTACGACAGGGGAAGCGGCTACACCTTC. Filled out from reference TRBV5-6 and TRBJ1-2, the complete variable domain reads DAGVTQSPTHLIKTRGQQVTLRCSPKSGHDTVSWYQQALGQGPQFIFQYYEEEERQRGNFPDRFSGHQFPNYSSELNVNALLLGDSALYLCASSLYDRGSGYTFGSGTRLTVV.

The chain couples TRBV24-1 to TRBJ2-5; either TRBD1 or TRBD2 may supply D (5 bases each). CDR3 length equals 15 residues. Germline-derived CDR1 and CDR2 are KGHDR and SFDVKD. Trimming took off 11 bases at V and 8 bases at J, with 26 bases between the two ends. This CDR3 reads CAIGGTGPSGGTQYF. In nucleotides, the CDR3 is TGTGCCATTGGGGGTACGGGGCCGTCAGGAGGCACCCAGTACTTC.

The rearrangement links TRBV13 to TRBJ1-1; D perhaps matches TRBD1 (5 bases). The germline V and J ends were trimmed by 5 bases and 1 base, with 14 bases remaining between them. Germline V lookup: CDR1 PRHDT, CDR2 FYEKMQ (reference sequence). The CDR3 covers 15 residues. This CDR3 is CASSLPRGENTEAFF. The CDR3 nucleotides are TGTGCCAGCAGCCTACCCCGGGGGGAGAACACTGAAGCTTTCTTT.

DNA of the CDR3: TGCGCCAGCAGTGAGAACGGACAAACCAACTATGGCTACACCTTC. Protein product: CASSENGQTNYGYTF. The chain recombines TRBV10-2 with TRBJ1-2; D might be TRBD1 (5 bases). This CDR3 comprises 15 residues. Germline V gene data show CDR1 as WSHSY and CDR2 as SAAADI. The ends were cut back, 2 bases at V and 2 bases at J, with 12 bases in the middle.

The chain couples TRBV11-3 to TRBJ1-2; D gene unclear. The CDR3 runs 13 residues. V was cut by 1 base and J by 8 bases, with 11 bases left in between. Per the germline V gene, CDR1 is SGHNT and CDR2 is YENEEA. CDR3 in DNA: TGTGCCAGCAGCTTAGCGGGAGGCAGAGGCTACACCTTC. Encoded protein: CASSLAGGRGYTF.

The chain recombines TRBV7-2 with TRBJ1-1; D remains ambiguous. V was pared by 1 base and J by 2 bases, with 8 bases between. Germline V lookup: CDR1 SGHTA, CDR2 FQGNSA. There are 14 residues in the CDR3. Here the CDR3 DNA reads TGTGCCAGCAGCTTAGACAGATTAAACACTGAAGCTTTCTTT. Translating it yields CASSLDRLNTEAFF.

The gene calls are TRBV19 and TRBJ1-1; D gene unclear. Germline V CDR1 and CDR2: LNHDA, SQIVND (reference sequence). This CDR3 contains 14 residues. Trimming took off 10 bases at V and 8 bases at J, with 23 bases between the two ends. The chain's CDR3 is CATSTNRAPAEAFF. The CDR3 DNA reads as TGTGCCACCAGTACAAACCGGGCTCCGGCAGAAGCTTTCTTT.

The genes are TRBV5-1 and TRBJ1-2; D unclear. Trimming cost V 0 bases and J 6 bases, with 9 bases left between them. The CDR3 is 13 residues long. Germline CDR1 and CDR2: SGHRS and YFSETQ. CDR3: CASSLGTVDGYTF. CDR3 bases: TGCGCCAGCAGCTTGGGGACCGTAGATGGCTACACCTTC.

This chain's CDR3 is CASSYFGGRLDSPLHF. CDR3 nucleotide sequence: TGTGCCAGCAGTTATTTCGGGGGGCGCTTGGACTCACCCCTCCACTTT. The chain links TRBV6-5 to TRBJ1-6; D possibly corresponds to TRBD1 (6 bases). The V end was cut by 3 bases, the J end by 10 bases, with 19 bases between. The CDR3 covers 16 residues. The germline gives CDR1 MNHEY, CDR2 SVGAGI.

The chain recombines TRBV27 with TRBJ2-2; D is unclear. Between the trimmed V and J ends, which lost 5 bases and 3 bases, there was a span of 7 bases. Germline V CDR1 and CDR2: MNHEY, SMNVEV (reference sequence). The CDR3 extends over 13 amino acids. The CDR3: CASSPRHTGELFF. The CDR3 DNA follows: TGTGCCAGCAGTCCGCGTCACACCGGGGAGCTGTTTTTT.

V usage is TRBV11-2 and J usage is TRBJ1-3; D ambiguous. The V end was cut by 1 base, the J end by 4 bases, with 11 bases between. Germline lookup yields CDR1 SGHAT and CDR2 FQNNGV. The CDR3 totals 15 residues. The CDR3 DNA reads TGTGCCAGCAGCTTAGTGGGGATAGGAGGAAACACCATATATTTT. It codes for CASSLVGIGGNTIYF.

The chain combines TRBV7-2 with TRBJ1-3; D is perhaps TRBD1 (6 bases). Trimming shortened V by 5 bases and J by 8 bases, and 22 bases separated the two germline ends. The length of the CDR3 is 16 residues. Germline CDR1 is SGHTA and CDR2 is FQGNSA. The CDR3 spells CASSLSTGSTADTIYF. CDR3 DNA: TGTGCCAGCAGCCTGAGCACAGGGTCTACAGCGGACACCATATATTTT.

The V gene is TRBV7-9, the J gene TRBJ1-1; no definite D call. Germline CDR1 SEHNR, CDR2 FQNEAQ (reference sequence). Trimming shortened V by 0 bases and J by 1 base, and 9 bases separated the two germline ends. The CDR3 spans 15 residues. As DNA, the CDR3 is TGTGCCAGCAGCTTAGCGGTCGTTGGGAACACTGAAGCTTTCTTT. Its protein is CASSLAVVGNTEAFF.